What follows are 15 T cell receptor beta chains derived from one specimen sequenced in a study of blood T cell repertoires in COVID-19. The protocol was immunoSEQ multiplex PCR, while the TCRdb copy is restricted to in-frame clones and leaves out a portion. Counted here are tens of thousands of clones, around 94% occurring once; the ten biggest clones make up 6.3%. The sample taken for sequencing was peripheral blood. All receptors come from a woman aged 60-70 years with active COVID-19.

V and J are TRBV6-5 and TRBJ2-7, with 8 bases fitting TRBD1. The germline V gene encodes CDR1 MNHEY and CDR2 SVGAGI. This CDR3 region has 14 residues. Unmatched junction bases numbered 5, after V lost 0 bases and J lost 7 bases. The DNA of the CDR3 is TGTGCCAGCAGTTACTCTCCAGGGGGCGCTGAGCAGTACTTC. It translates to CASSYSPGGAEQYF.

This rearrangement joins TRBV19 to TRBJ1-5; D unclear. This CDR3 is built from 13 residues. Between the trimmed V and J ends, which lost 7 bases and 3 bases, there was a span of 10 bases. CDR1 is LNHDA and CDR2 is SQIVND in the germline V gene (reference sequence). The CDR3 spells CASMETANQPQHF. In DNA, the CDR3 is TGTGCCAGTATGGAGACGGCCAATCAGCCCCAGCATTTT. The entire variable domain, with the rest obtained from reference TRBV19 and TRBJ1-5, is as follows: DGGITQSPKYLFRKEGQNVTLSCEQNLNHDAMYWYRQDPGQGLRLIYYSQIVNDFQKGDIAEGYSVSREKKESFPLTVTSAQKNPTAFYLCASMETANQPQHFGDGTRLSIL.

This sequence joins TRBV6-5 and TRBJ1-2; no clear D gene. This CDR3 is 13 amino acids long. The germline V and J ends were trimmed by 6 bases and 3 bases, with 11 bases remaining between them. CDR1 and CDR2 from the germline V gene are MNHEY and SVGAGI. The CDR3 DNA follows: TGTGCCAGCAGCACCACGGTGGACTATGGCTACACCTTC. Residues: CASSTTVDYGYTF.

The genes are TRBV11-3 and TRBJ1-2; TRBD1 aligns across 10 bases. Germline CDR1 reads SGHNT; CDR2 reads YENEEA. The CDR3 length is 15 residues. The V segment lost 5 bases and the J segment 8 bases; nucleotides outside the gene matches: 11. The CDR3 DNA follows: TGTGCCAGCAGCCCCACCGGGACAGGGGCGTGGGGCTACACCTTC. Amino acids: CASSPTGTGAWGYTF.

The V and J genes are TRBV3-1 (or the pseudogene TRBV3-2) and TRBJ1-1; D might be TRBD1 (5 bases). Germline CDR1 and CDR2: LGHDT and YNNKEL (reference sequence). CDR3 length: 13 amino acids. Between the trimmed V and J ends, which lost 4 bases and 0 bases, there was a span of 6 bases. CDR3 bases: TGTGCCAGCAGCCGACAGATGAACACTGAAGCTTTCTTT. As protein: CASSRQMNTEAFF.

The chain carries TRBV7-2 and TRBJ2-5, with 13 bases matching TRBD2. V lost 4 bases, J lost 5 bases, and 4 bases stayed unmatched. The CDR3 contains 15 residues. Germline values: CDR1 SGHTA, CDR2 FQGNSA. This CDR3 is CASSSPGLAGETQYF. The CDR3 DNA reads TGTGCCAGCAGCTCGCCGGGACTAGCGGGGGAGACCCAGTACTTC. The entire variable domain, with the rest obtained from reference TRBV7-2 and TRBJ2-5, is as follows: GAGVSQSPSNKVTEKGKDVELRCDPISGHTALYWYRQSLGQGLEFLIYFQGNSAPDKSGLPSDRFSAERTGGSVSTLTIQRTQQEDSAVYLCASSSPGLAGETQYFGPGTRLLVL.

This clone showed up just a few times. This chain links TRBV5-1 with TRBJ2-3; D may be TRBD2 (5 bases). The germline CDR1 and CDR2 sequences are SGHRS and YFSETQ. The CDR3 has 16 residues. V dropped 0 bases and J dropped 1 base, with 12 bases sitting between them. CDR3 region: CASSLASRVGTDTQYF. CDR3 coding DNA: TGCGCCAGCAGCTTGGCCTCGCGGGTTGGCACAGATACGCAGTATTTT.

This rearrangement joins TRBV6-6 to TRBJ2-3; tentatively, D is TRBD1 (6 bases). Germline-derived CDR1 and CDR2 are MNHNY and SVGAGI (reference sequence). This CDR3 has 14 residues. V gave up 5 bases and J gave up 3 bases, with 12 bases separating them. In DNA, the CDR3 is TGTGCCAGCAGTCTTGGACAGAAAACAGATACGCAGTATTTT. Amino acid sequence: CASSLGQKTDTQYF.

The chain uses TRBV19 and TRBJ1-1; D is possibly TRBD1 (5 bases). The germline V gene has CDR1 LNHDA and CDR2 SQIVND (reference sequence). V lost 5 bases and J 6 bases, leaving 13 bases between the germline ends. The CDR3 loop spans 13 amino acids. CDR3 nucleotide sequence: TGTGCCAGTAGTGCGGGGGTTGGCGCTGAAGCTTTCTTT. This codes for CASSAGVGAEAFF.

V usage is TRBV6-6 and J usage is TRBJ1-2, with 8 bases aligning to TRBD1. V was pared by 8 bases and J by 3 bases, with 5 bases of the junction left unmatched. The CDR3 consists of 13 residues. Germline CDR1 is MNHNY and CDR2 is SVGAGI (reference sequence). The CDR3, as DNA: TGTGCCAGCGACAGGGGAGGTTACTATGGCTACACCTTC. Translating gives CASDRGGYYGYTF.

This chain uses TRBV5-1 with TRBJ1-2; D remains unclear. The V and J ends lost 4 bases and 8 bases respectively, with 12 bases between them. This CDR3 spans 12 amino acids. The germline V gene has CDR1 SGHRS and CDR2 YFSETQ. CDR3 amino acids: CASSTDRWGYTF. CDR3 DNA sequence: TGCGCCAGCAGCACTGATCGGTGGGGCTACACCTTC.

This sequence joins TRBV5-5 and TRBJ1-2; the match to TRBD1 covers 7 bases. CDR3 length equals 14 residues. CDR1 SGHKS and CDR2 YYEKEE come from the germline V gene (reference sequence). Trimming took 5 bases from V and 0 from J; bases not matched to a gene: 4. CDR3 amino acids: CASRGQGANYGYTF. The CDR3 DNA reads TGTGCCAGCAGGGGGCAGGGGGCTAACTATGGCTACACCTTC.

The J gene is TRBJ2-7, the V gene TRBV7-9; 8 bases match TRBD1. The CDR3 extends over 16 amino acids. In germline, CDR1 is SEHNR, CDR2 FQNEAQ (reference sequence). After removal of 4 bases from V and 6 bases from J, the junction contained 14 bases not matched to a gene. The CDR3 here is CASSSLPGTGLFEQYF. The CDR3 DNA follows: TGTGCCAGCAGCTCCTTGCCGGGGACAGGACTCTTCGAGCAGTACTTC. The entire variable domain, with the rest obtained from reference TRBV7-9 and TRBJ2-7, is as follows: DTGVSQNPRHKITKRGQNVTFRCDPISEHNRLYWYRQTLGQGPEFLTYFQNEAQLEKSRLLSDRFSAERPKGSFSTLEIQRTEQGDSAMYLCASSSLPGTGLFEQYFGPGTRLTVT.

A few counts support this clone. This chain links TRBV6-5 with TRBJ1-2, with a possible D match to TRBD1 (6 bases). The CDR3 is 12 residues long. Trimming removed 4 bases from V and 4 bases from J, with 7 bases in between. The germline gives CDR1 MNHEY, CDR2 SVGAGI. The CDR3 nucleotides are TGTGCCAGCAGTTCAGGGGTCTATGGCTACACCTTC. It is translated as CASSSGVYGYTF.

V is TRBV28 and J is TRBJ1-3; no firm D call. This CDR3 is 15 amino acids long. Trimming took 5 bases from V and 3 from J, leaving 14 bases between them. Germline V CDR1 and CDR2: MDHEN, SYDVKM. CDR3 loop: CASSKGGLRGNTIYF. DNA for the CDR3: TGTGCCAGCAGTAAGGGAGGGTTACGTGGAAACACCATATATTTT.